This is a list of T cell receptor beta chains from one sample in a study of beta chain features in type 1 diabetes. Assay used: immunoSEQ multiplex PCR; TCRdb lists only in-frame clones, some missing. The sample contains around 300,000 clones, about 15% of which appear only once. Sequenced material: naive CD4+ T cells from blood. These receptor sequences come from a man between 18 and 29 years old with type 1 diabetes. Both conserved end residues are part of each CDR3. D genes are given only for firm matches. Only part of the rows carry a size: once, few, many, or a class if the clone is expanded.

few	TRBV7-2	TRBJ2-3	.	CASSFGVGARDTQYF	TGTGCCAGCAGCTTTGGTGTGGGGGCAAGAGATACGCAGTATTTT
.	TRBV13	TRBJ2-5	TRBD2	CASSLGLSGGRTQYF	TGTGCCAGCAGCTTAGGCCTGAGCGGGGGCCGGACCCAGTACTTC
.	TRBV29-1	TRBJ1-2	.	CSVERGGGYTF	TGCAGCGTTGAGCGGGGTGGCGGCTACACCTTC
.	TRBV30	TRBJ2-7	TRBD1	CAANRQGTTYEQYF	TGTGCCGCAAACCGACAGGGGACCACCTACGAGCAGTACTTC
.	TRBV13	TRBJ2-3	.	CASSPPTGSTDTQYF	TGTGCCAGCAGCCCCCCCACAGGTTCCACAGATACGCAGTATTTT
few	TRBV4-2	TRBJ2-3	.	CASSQGPGVGDTQYF	TGTGCCAGCAGCCAAGGACCGGGGGTGGGAGATACGCAGTATTTT
few	TRBV7-9	TRBJ1-5	TRBD1	CASSQDREEQPQHF	TGTGCCAGCAGCCAGGACAGGGAGGAACAGCCCCAGCATTTT
few	TRBV11-2	TRBJ1-2	TRBD1	CASSFKGGGGYTF	TGTGCCAGCAGCTTTAAAGGGGGCGGCGGCTACACCTTC
.	TRBV7-2	TRBJ2-3	.	CASSSTDTQYF	TGTGCCAGCAGTTCGACAGATACGCAGTATTTT
.	TRBV6-5	TRBJ2-1	.	CASSWTGEEQFF	TGTGCCAGCAGTTGGACCGGGGAGGAGCAGTTCTTC
.	TRBV4-2	TRBJ2-7	.	CASSQDRVSYEQYF	TGTGCCAGCAGCCAAGATCGGGTTTCCTACGAGCAGTACTTC
.	TRBV5-4	TRBJ2-1	.	CASSYPQGREQFF	TGTGCCAGCAGCTATCCGCAGGGGCGTGAGCAGTTCTTC
few	TRBV27	TRBJ1-1	.	CASSFRENTEAFF	TGTGCCAGCAGTTTCAGGGAGAACACTGAAGCTTTCTTT
.	TRBV5-6	TRBJ2-1	TRBD1	CASSLGDRVAEQFF	TGTGCCAGCAGCTTGGGGGACAGGGTAGCTGAGCAGTTCTTC
few	TRBV5-4	TRBJ2-5	TRBD1	CASSLSGQGRETQYF	TGTGCCAGCAGCTTGTCGGGACAGGGTCGGGAGACCCAGTACTTC
.	TRBV30	TRBJ2-3	.	CAWSMGRASHTDTQYF	TGTGCCTGGAGTATGGGAAGGGCTAGCCACACAGATACGCAGTATTTT
.	TRBV15	TRBJ2-5	TRBD1	CATQKEETGLYF	TGTGCCACACAGAAGGAAGAGACAGGGTTGTACTTC
.	TRBV4-3	TRBJ2-5	.	CASSQDAQVRETQYF	TGCGCCAGCAGCCAAGATGCCCAGGTTCGGGAGACCCAGTACTTC
few	TRBV2	TRBJ2-3	.	CASSDGRAADTQYF	TGTGCCAGCAGTGATGGCAGGGCCGCAGATACGCAGTATTTT
.	TRBV28	TRBJ2-4	.	CASGTSDPNIQYF	TGTGCCAGCGGGACATCCGACCCAAACATTCAGTACTTC
few	TRBV2	TRBJ2-2	.	CASSEYRGNTGELFF	TGTGCCAGCAGTGAATATAGGGGAAACACCGGGGAGCTGTTTTTT
few	TRBV5-4	TRBJ2-7	.	CASSRGLGSYEQYF	TGTGCCAGCAGCAGGGGATTGGGGTCCTACGAGCAGTACTTC
.	TRBV5-4	TRBJ2-3	.	CASSHPLDSAQYF	TGTGCCAGCTCACACCCCTTGGACAGTGCGCAGTATTTT
.	TRBV7-9	TRBJ1-1	.	CASSLRQNTEAFF	TGTGCCAGCAGCTTAAGACAAAACACTGAAGCTTTCTTT
.	TRBV7-2	TRBJ2-7	TRBD1	CASSSRVDRGPREQYF	TGTGCCAGCAGCTCGCGGGTTGACAGGGGCCCTAGAGAGCAGTACTTC
few	TRBV18	TRBJ1-1	.	CASSPPGTLNTEAFF	TGTGCCAGCTCACCTCCCGGGACATTGAACACTGAAGCTTTCTTT
.	TRBV29-1	TRBJ2-5	.	CSAKGVARETQYF	TGCAGCGCTAAGGGGGTGGCTAGGGAGACCCAGTACTTC
few	TRBV28	TRBJ1-4	TRBD1	CATLRGGLEKLFF	TGTGCCACGCTCAGAGGGGGCTTGGAAAAACTGTTTTTT
.	TRBV18	TRBJ2-7	TRBD1	CASSPDRGLQYF	TGTGCCAGCTCACCAGACAGGGGGCTGCAGTACTTC
.	TRBV18	TRBJ1-1	.	CASSPPVGSRTEAFF	TGTGCCAGCTCACCACCTGTAGGGAGTAGAACTGAAGCTTTCTTT
.	TRBV6-6	TRBJ1-1	.	CASIGGNTEAFF	TGTGCCAGCATCGGCGGGAACACTGAAGCTTTCTTT
.	TRBV4-1	TRBJ2-1	TRBD1	CASSHPGQELARFF	TGCGCCAGCAGCCACCCGGGACAGGAACTCGCAAGGTTCTTC
.	TRBV15	TRBJ2-3	.	CATRWGGGTDTQYF	TGTGCCACCAGGTGGGGCGGGGGCACAGATACGCAGTATTTT
.	TRBV28	TRBJ2-1	TRBD2	CASSLIGTSGNNEQFF	TGTGCCAGCAGCCTAATCGGGACTAGCGGAAACAATGAGCAGTTCTTC
.	TRBV11-2	TRBJ1-1	.	CASSTFRGTNTEAFF	TGTGCCAGCAGCACGTTCAGGGGCACAAACACTGAAGCTTTCTTT
.	TRBV5-1	TRBJ2-6	.	CASSSAPRTASGANVLTF	TGCGCCAGCAGCTCCGCCCCCAGGACAGCCAGTGGGGCCAACGTCCTGACTTTC
few	TRBV7-9	TRBJ2-1	TRBD1	CASSPLPSGQGANEQFF	TGTGCCAGCAGCCCCCTTCCGTCGGGACAGGGGGCCAATGAGCAGTTCTTC
few	TRBV5-1	TRBJ2-3	.	CASSLVPGDTQYF	TGCGCCAGCAGCTTAGTCCCCGGGGATACGCAGTATTTT
few	TRBV28	TRBJ2-6	.	CASRRSGANVLTF	TGTGCCAGCAGGAGATCTGGGGCCAACGTCCTGACTTTC
.	TRBV6-5	TRBJ2-5	.	CASRQARSETQYF	TGTGCCAGCAGACAAGCGAGGTCTGAGACCCAGTACTTC
.	TRBV29-1	TRBJ2-4	.	CSVDSGAIQYF	TGCAGCGTTGACTCTGGAGCCATTCAGTACTTC